What follows are 15 T cell receptor beta chains derived from one specimen sequenced in a study of blood T cell repertoires in COVID-19. Sequencing was performed with immunoSEQ multiplex PCR; in TCRdb, only in-frame clones are kept and a portion is missing. The sample yields a few hundred thousand clones, roughly 88% seen once. What was sequenced was PBMCs or T cells enriched from blood (not recorded which). These receptors originate from a woman in her forties or fifties with acute COVID-19.

In its sample, this clone was seen a few times. V usage is TRBV14 and J usage is TRBJ1-1; possible D gene TRBD1, 5 bases. This CDR3 contains 15 residues. Looked up from germline, CDR1 is SGHDN and CDR2 is FVKESK. V shed 4 bases and J shed 3 bases, with 15 bases lying between them. Here the CDR3 DNA reads TGTGCCAGCAGCCCTCTCGACCCAGGGTACACTGAAGCTTTCTTT. Its protein product is CASSPLDPGYTEAFF. The whole variable domain, remainder taken from reference TRBV14 and TRBJ1-1, is EAGVTQFPSHSVIEKGQTVTLRCDPISGHDNLYWYRRVMGKEIKFLLHFVKESKQDESGMPNNRFLAERTGGTYSTLKVQPAELEDSGVYFCASSPLDPGYTEAFFGQGTRLTVV.

The J gene is TRBJ2-5, the V gene TRBV24-1, with D perhaps TRBD1 (6 bases). Germline CDR1 is KGHDR and CDR2 is SFDVKD. This CDR3 comprises 13 residues. Trimming cost V 5 bases and J 5 bases, with 11 bases left between them. The CDR3, as DNA: TGTGCCACCAGTGTTGGGGGCTGGGAGACCCAGTACTTC. Translating it yields CATSVGGWETQYF.

The J gene is TRBJ2-3, the V gene TRBV19; 9 nucleotides agree with TRBD2. CDR3 length equals 14 residues. The ends lost 7 bases at V and 0 bases at J; junction bases unmatched: 2. Germline V gene data show CDR1 as LNHDA and CDR2 as SQIVND (reference sequence). The CDR3 DNA sequence: TGTGCCAGTAATCTAGCGGGGAGCACAGATACGCAGTATTTT. This sequence encodes CASNLAGSTDTQYF.

This chain joins TRBV30 and TRBJ2-1; TRBD2 matches 16 bases. The CDR3 contains 18 residues. With V trimmed by 5 bases and J by 3 bases, 10 bases remained unmatched. CDR1 and CDR2 from the germline V gene are GTSNPN and SVGIG (reference sequence). This CDR3 reads CAWDQTGTSGGGYNEQFF. The CDR3 DNA sequence: TGTGCCTGGGACCAAACCGGGACTAGCGGGGGGGGCTACAATGAGCAGTTCTTC.

In its sample, this clone was seen once. The chain recombines TRBV7-6 with TRBJ2-5, with D unclear. Trimming shortened V by 1 base and J by 1 base, and 7 bases separated the two germline ends. This CDR3 has 14 residues. In germline, CDR1 is SGHVS, CDR2 FNYEAQ. The CDR3 protein is CASSLGAFQETQYF. CDR3 coding DNA: TGTGCCAGCAGCTTAGGGGCCTTCCAAGAGACCCAGTACTTC.

CDR3 sequence reads: CASSPPGLTYEQYF. CDR3 coding DNA: TGTGCCAGCAGCCCTCCGGGATTAACCTACGAGCAGTACTTC. The chain links TRBV6-4 to TRBJ2-7; D perhaps matches TRBD2 (5 bases). V lost 6 bases and J 2 bases, leaving 14 bases between the germline ends. From germline, CDR1 is MRHNA and CDR2 SNTAGT. The CDR3 is 14 residues long.

The chain employs TRBV7-3 and TRBJ2-7; weak D call: TRBD2 (7 bases). This CDR3 is 15 amino acids long. Looked up from germline, CDR1 is SGHTA and CDR2 is FQGTGA. Deletions cut 1 base from V and 3 bases from J, with 13 bases between. The CDR3 coding sequence is TGTGCCAGCAGCTTAATGGGAGGGGGAAACTACGAGCAGTACTTC. It yields the protein CASSLMGGGNYEQYF.

The chain has TRBV18 and TRBJ2-3; D remains ambiguous. The CDR3 is 14 amino acids. The germline gives CDR1 KGHSH, CDR2 LQKENI. V lost 3 bases and J 3 bases, leaving 10 bases between the germline ends. The CDR3 here is CASSPFAGTDTQYF. CDR3 nucleotide sequence: TGTGCCAGCTCACCTTTTGCCGGGACAGATACGCAGTATTTT.

The rearrangement links TRBV13 to TRBJ2-1; 10 bases map to TRBD2. After removal of 1 base from V and 7 bases from J, the junction contained 7 bases not matched to a gene. The CDR3 sequence is 16 residues long. CDR1 and CDR2 from the germline V gene are PRHDT and FYEKMQ (reference sequence). The CDR3 here is CASSLVSGRVWNEQFF. CDR3 DNA sequence: TGTGCCAGCAGCTTAGTGAGCGGGAGGGTGTGGAATGAGCAGTTCTTC.

The CDR3 sequence is CAISESGGIGNQPQHF. Written as DNA, the CDR3 is TGTGCCATCAGTGAGTCGGGAGGCATTGGCAATCAGCCCCAGCATTTT. The chain employs TRBV10-3 and TRBJ1-5, with D unresolved. V was pared by 0 bases and J by 2 bases, with 11 bases between. Germline V gives CDR1 ENHRY, CDR2 SYGVKD. The CDR3 extends over 16 amino acids.

The chain employs TRBV7-2 and TRBJ2-1; TRBD2 aligns across 11 bases. Germline lookup yields CDR1 SGHTA and CDR2 FQGNSA. V shed 4 bases and J 8 bases; nucleotides not matched to a gene: 7. CDR3 length: 15 residues. CDR3 amino acids: CASSYLAGGGYEQFF. The CDR3 DNA reads as TGTGCCAGCAGCTACCTAGCGGGAGGAGGTTATGAGCAGTTCTTC.

V gene TRBV13 combines with J gene TRBJ2-7; a possible D gene is TRBD2 (7 bases). This CDR3 has 15 residues. CDR1 and CDR2 from the germline V gene are PRHDT and FYEKMQ (reference sequence). The germline V and J ends were trimmed by 2 bases and 0 bases, with 11 bases remaining between them. CDR3 sequence: CASSLRGGGSYEQYF. CDR3 bases: TGTGCCAGCAGCTTAAGGGGGGGTGGCTCCTACGAGCAGTACTTC.

This chain connects TRBV24-1 to TRBJ2-7; 7 positions agree with TRBD1. The CDR3 is made up of 14 amino acids. The junction had 12 bases not matched to a gene; V was cut back by 7 bases and J by 7 bases. CDR1 and CDR2 from the germline V gene are KGHDR and SFDVKD. The DNA of the CDR3 is TGTGCCACCAGCAGACAGGGAATAAATGAGGAGCAGTACTTC. Protein product: CATSRQGINEEQYF.

V gene TRBV6-4 combines with J gene TRBJ1-2, with 10 bases aligning to TRBD1. Germline V CDR1 and CDR2: MRHNA, SNTAGT. CDR3 length: 14 residues. V gave up 6 bases and J gave up 6 bases; unmatched junction bases: 7. The CDR3 DNA follows: TGTGCCAGCAGCGCTTCCGGGACAGGGGATGGCTACACCTTC. Translating it yields CASSASGTGDGYTF.

This chain links TRBV11-3 with TRBJ2-1; D is uncertain. V was trimmed by 5 bases and J by 5 bases, leaving 13 bases between them. This CDR3 has 14 amino acids. The V gene's germline CDR1 is SGHNT and CDR2 YENEEA. CDR3 sequence (DNA): TGTGCCAGCAGCCCCGGGTACCCGGACAATGAGCAGTTCTTC. Translating gives CASSPGYPDNEQFF.